This note documents a single T cell receptor (beta chain) sequence. Assay: immunoSEQ multiplex PCR; the TCRdb copy retains only in-frame clones and omits some. The sample lists approximately 400,000 clones, around 82% occurring once. This specimen comes from a study of Ad26.COV2.S vaccination and SARS-CoV-2 variants. The germline CDR1 and CDR2 sequences are MNHNS and SASEGT. Losses at the gene ends were 2 bases for V and 0 bases for J; bases not matched to a gene: 10. There are 19 residues in the CDR3. Treatment: approximately 18 received Ad26.COV2.S at low or high dose, single or two shots; several received placebo; per-sample allocation not given. At day 63 after the first vaccine or placebo injection, samples were drawn.

The rearrangement links TRBV6-1 to TRBJ2-4; 10 nucleotides match TRBD2. The sequence derives from a person aged 18-60 years who received the Ad26.COV2.S COVID-19 vaccine or a placebo. The material was peripheral blood, obtained in a trial of Ad26.COV2.S vaccine versus placebo. CDR3 residues: CASSERLQAGGLAKNIQYF. DNA for the CDR3: TGTGCCAGCAGTGAACGGTTACAAGCGGGGGGGCTAGCCAAAAACATTCAGTACTTC.